Below are 2 T cell receptor beta chains sequenced from a single sample in a study of T-cell memory formation after mild COVID-19. One entry per CDR3 protein, called by TCRdb with MiXCR from the 5' RACE reads. The table lists roughly 580,000 distinct CDR3 sequences, around 17% of them singletons. Sequenced input: PBMCs or a T cell subset sorted from them (not recorded which). These receptors were taken from an adult woman who had mild COVID-19 (a few samples of this study predate the infection). Cell type and time point are not known.

This clonotype appeared a few times. This chain connects TRBV6-5 to TRBJ2-1; TRBD2 matches at 7 bases. The V gene end was trimmed by 0 bases and the J gene end by 7 bases; junction bases not matched to a gene: 6. The germline CDR1 and CDR2 sequences are MNHEY and SVGAGI. The CDR3 has 15 residues. CDR3 DNA: TGTGCCAGCAGTTACTCGGGGGAGGGTACGAATGAGCAGTTCTTC. Its translation: CASSYSGEGTNEQFF.

This clonotype was observed a handful of times. The chain couples TRBV6-5 to TRBJ1-5, with D perhaps matching TRBD1 (6 bases). V dropped 6 bases and J dropped 0 bases, with 12 bases sitting between them. Germline CDR1 is MNHEY and CDR2 is SVGAGI. The CDR3 runs to 15 residues. CDR3 coding DNA: TGTGCCAGCAGGCCACAGGGATATAGCAATCAGCCCCAGCATTTT. Amino acid sequence: CASRPQGYSNQPQHF.